Shown below are 6 T cell receptor beta chains from a single sample sequenced in a study of cytomegalovirus exposure and HLA in healthy donors. 60 Vbeta and 13 Jbeta primers were used in PCR. Generated by immunoSEQ multiplex PCR, the TCRdb table keeps only in-frame clones and is missing some. The sample shows some 97,000 clones, approximately 73% of them seen only once. The sequenced material came from PBMCs. Source of these receptors: a woman aged 50 to 60 in good health and CMV-seropositive.

The chain has TRBV6-6 and TRBJ2-7; the D is unclear. V lost 0 bases, J lost 5 bases, and 8 bases lay in between. Looked up from germline, CDR1 is MNHNY and CDR2 is SVGAGI (reference sequence). CDR3 length: 13 residues. CDR3 protein: CASSYSATHEQYF. The CDR3 DNA is TGTGCCAGCAGTTACTCGGCCACCCACGAGCAGTACTTC.

The chain links TRBV2 to TRBJ2-3; tentatively, D is TRBD2 (6 bases). Trimming cost V 5 bases and J 0 bases, with 12 bases left between them. This CDR3 is 15 amino acids long. The germline CDR1 and CDR2 sequences are SNHLY and FYNNEI. CDR3 coding DNA: TGTGCCAGCAGTCGGAGCGGGTTAAGCACAGATACGCAGTATTTT. Protein sequence: CASSRSGLSTDTQYF.

The CDR3 spells CATSRDGNYGYTF. CDR3 nucleotide sequence: TGTGCCACCAGCAGAGACGGGAACTATGGCTACACCTTC. V and J are TRBV15 and TRBJ1-2; no reliable D call. Germline V gene sequence: CDR1 LNHNV, CDR2 YYDKDF (reference sequence). There are 13 residues in the CDR3. The germline V and J ends were trimmed by 0 bases and 2 bases, with 4 bases remaining between them.

J is TRBJ1-1 and V is TRBV18; no clear D gene. V was shortened by 2 bases and J by 8 bases, with 9 bases between the two germline ends. This CDR3 spans 12 amino acids. The germline gives CDR1 KGHSH, CDR2 LQKENI. Here the CDR3 reads CASSPSSVEAFF. In nucleotides, the CDR3 is TGTGCCAGCTCACCATCCTCGGTGGAAGCTTTCTTT. Together with reference TRBV18 and TRBJ1-1, the CDR3 gives the full variable domain: NAGVMQNPRHLVRRRGQEARLRCSPMKGHSHVYWYRQLPEEGLKFMVYLQKENIIDESGMPKERFSAEFPKEGPSILRIQQVVRGDSAAYFCASSPSSVEAFFGQGTRLTVV.

The table lists this clone with a few counts. The J gene is TRBJ2-5, the V gene TRBV9, with D hard to call. The CDR3 contains 14 residues. The germline CDR1 and CDR2 sequences are SGDLS and YYNGEE. Trimming shortened V by 2 bases and J by 2 bases, and 10 bases separated the two germline ends. The CDR3 coding sequence is TGTGCCAGCAGCGTGCAGGCAACTCAAGAGACCCAGTACTTC. This translates into CASSVQATQETQYF.

The chain links TRBV13 to TRBJ2-2; TRBD2 might be the D (6 bases). Trimming removed 1 base at V and 0 bases at J, with 18 bases between. The CDR3 covers 19 residues. CDR1 PRHDT and CDR2 FYEKMQ come from the germline V gene (reference sequence). CDR3 amino acids: CASSLVVGAGTANTGELFF. In DNA form, the CDR3 reads TGTGCCAGCAGCTTAGTAGTTGGGGCGGGGACCGCGAACACCGGGGAGCTGTTTTTT.